The 29 T cell receptor beta chains below come from one sample, sequenced in a study of blood T cell repertoires in COVID-19. Generated by immunoSEQ multiplex PCR, the TCRdb table keeps only in-frame clones and is missing some. The sample contains about 370,000 clones, around 87% of which appear only once. The sample consisted of peripheral blood. The source is a woman in her 30s with COVID-19, enrolled during active disease.

The rearrangement joins TRBV7-3 to TRBJ2-1; 12 nucleotides align to TRBD2. Germline V gene data show CDR1 as SGHTA and CDR2 as FQGTGA. V was clipped by 5 bases and J by 9 bases; unmatched bases: 11. The CDR3 totals 16 residues. Here the CDR3 DNA reads TGTGCCAGCAGCCTCAGGCCGACTAGCGGGAGAGGTGAGCAGTTCTTC. It yields the protein CASSLRPTSGRGEQFF.

The V call is TRBV30, the J call TRBJ2-7, with D possibly TRBD1 on 6 matching bases. V was clipped by 0 bases and J by 3 bases, with 9 bases between them. The CDR3 is 13 residues long. CDR1 GTSNPN and CDR2 SVGIG come from the germline V gene (reference sequence). CDR3 residues: CAWSVLTGYEQYF. DNA for the CDR3: TGTGCCTGGAGTGTCCTGACAGGCTACGAGCAGTACTTC.

The rearrangement joins TRBV7-2 to TRBJ1-2; D not certain. CDR3 length: 14 amino acids. Germline loops: CDR1 SGHTA, CDR2 FQGNSA. Trimming removed 1 base from V and 4 bases from J, with 10 bases in between. The CDR3 loop reads CASSLEPRFYGYTF. DNA of the CDR3: TGTGCCAGCAGCTTAGAACCGAGATTCTATGGCTACACCTTC.

The chain combines TRBV7-6 with TRBJ2-3; the D gene is possibly TRBD2 (7 bases). Trimming pared 1 base from V and 4 bases from J, leaving 24 bases between. This CDR3 has 19 amino acids. Germline V gene sequence: CDR1 SGHVS, CDR2 FNYEAQ. CDR3 sequence reads: CASSLVVGRSGEGADTQYF. The DNA of the CDR3 is TGTGCCAGCAGCTTAGTAGTGGGAAGAAGCGGGGAGGGGGCAGATACGCAGTATTTT.

The table lists this clone with a few counts. The chain employs TRBV28 and TRBJ1-2; 8 bases fit TRBD1. This CDR3 spans 14 amino acids. Trimming at V came to 5 bases and at J to 8 bases, leaving 10 bases not matched to a gene. From germline, CDR1 is MDHEN and CDR2 SYDVKM. The CDR3 DNA reads TGTGCCAGCAGTAACGGACAGGGAATCGGCGGCTACACCTTC. This codes for CASSNGQGIGGYTF.

J is TRBJ2-1 and V is TRBV7-6; 15 nucleotides match TRBD2. The junction had 14 bases not matched to a gene; V was cut back by 4 bases and J by 7 bases. The CDR3 extends over 19 amino acids. Per germline, CDR1 SGHVS and CDR2 FNYEAQ. CDR3 bases: TGTGCCAGCAGCTCGGGGGGCGGACTAGCGGGAGGGCCGGGAAATGAGCAGTTCTTC. It translates to CASSSGGGLAGGPGNEQFF.

J is TRBJ2-2 and V is TRBV27, with TRBD2 identical over 13 bases. This CDR3 region has 16 residues. Germline V gives CDR1 MNHEY, CDR2 SMNVEV (reference sequence). The V segment lost 6 bases and the J segment 2 bases; nucleotides outside the gene matches: 3. The CDR3 DNA is TGTGCCAGCAGCCGACTAGCGGGAGGAAACACCGGGGAGCTGTTTTTT. Protein sequence: CASSRLAGGNTGELFF.

This clone was counted a few times. The chain has TRBV24-1 and TRBJ2-2, with D possibly being TRBD2 (5 bases). The V gene's germline CDR1 is KGHDR and CDR2 SFDVKD. This CDR3 has 13 residues. V was shortened by 9 bases and J by 5 bases, with 12 bases between the two germline ends. CDR3 nucleotide sequence: TGTGCCACCTCCCCTAGCTATACCGGGGAGCTGTTTTTT. It specifies CATSPSYTGELFF.

The chain carries TRBV6-6 and TRBJ1-5; 7 nucleotides align to TRBD1. In germline, CDR1 is MNHNY, CDR2 SVGAGI (reference sequence). The CDR3 sequence is 14 residues long. V lost 5 bases and J lost 7; bases outside the gene matches: 8. Written as DNA, the CDR3 is TGTGCCAGCAGTGGACAGGTCGGAGGACAGCCCCAGCATTTT. This gives the protein CASSGQVGGQPQHF.

J is TRBJ1-2 and V is TRBV6-5; D is ambiguous. The V and J ends lost 0 bases and 2 bases respectively, with 10 bases between them. Germline CDR1 is MNHEY and CDR2 is SVGAGI. This CDR3 comprises 15 residues. The CDR3 loop reads CASSYSAGDNYGYTF. The CDR3 bases are TGTGCCAGCAGTTACTCGGCCGGAGACAACTATGGCTACACCTTC.

As regards this clone: Other DNA sequences from this sample encode an identical CDR3 as well. The chain has TRBV29-1 and TRBJ1-1; D is undetermined. CDR3 length equals 11 residues. In germline, CDR1 is SQVTM, CDR2 ANQGSEA. Deletions cut 6 bases from V and 0 bases from J, with 5 bases between. CDR3 nucleotide sequence: TGCAGCGTGGCTCTGAACACTGAAGCTTTCTTT. This encodes CSVALNTEAFF.

The V gene is TRBV5-1, the J gene TRBJ2-5; TRBD2 might be the D (6 bases). Deletions cut 4 bases from V and 4 bases from J, with 20 bases between. Germline V gives CDR1 SGHRS, CDR2 YFSETQ. The CDR3 has 16 residues. CDR3 in amino acids: CASSPDSGSRGETQYF. The CDR3 nucleotides are TGCGCCAGCAGCCCCGATAGCGGAAGCAGAGGAGAGACCCAGTACTTC.

The chain combines TRBV5-1 with TRBJ2-3; the D is unclear. Per the germline V gene, CDR1 is SGHRS and CDR2 is YFSETQ. CDR3 length: 14 amino acids. V was clipped by 0 bases and J by 0 bases, with 5 bases between them. CDR3: CASSLVYSTDTQYF. The CDR3 nucleotides are TGCGCCAGCAGCTTGGTGTATAGCACAGATACGCAGTATTTT.

The chain joins TRBV28 to TRBJ2-1; 9 bases align to TRBD1. Trimming at V came to 10 bases and at J to 9 bases, leaving 16 bases not matched to a gene. CDR1 and CDR2 (germline): MDHEN, SYDVKM. The CDR3 totals 15 residues. Here the CDR3 DNA reads TGTGCCATCACCCGGACAGGGGACCTTCTTGGTGAGCAGTTCTTC. It specifies CAITRTGDLLGEQFF. Drawing the rest from reference TRBV28 and TRBJ2-1, the complete variable domain is DVKVTQSSRYLVKRTGEKVFLECVQDMDHENMFWYRQDPGLGLRLIYFSYDVKMKEKGDIPEGYSVSREKKERFSLILESASTNQTSMYLCAITRTGDLLGEQFFGPGTRLTVL.

The chain recombines TRBV6-1 with TRBJ2-7; D call uncertain. Trimming pared 0 bases from V and 5 bases from J, leaving 8 bases between. The CDR3 runs 13 residues. Germline CDR1 and CDR2: MNHNS and SASEGT. The chain's CDR3 is CASSEAAVDEQYF. CDR3 DNA: TGTGCCAGCAGTGAAGCGGCAGTCGACGAGCAGTACTTC.

The V call is TRBV4-1, the J call TRBJ2-2; 7 bases agree with TRBD1. This CDR3 contains 16 residues. CDR1 is MGHRA and CDR2 is YSYEKL in the germline V gene. V was clipped by 4 bases and J by 2 bases; unmatched bases: 7. The chain's CDR3 is CASSPRQGTNTGELFF. The CDR3 DNA sequence: TGCGCCAGCAGCCCGAGACAGGGCACCAACACCGGGGAGCTGTTTTTT.

This clone was seen only once. The V and J genes are TRBV2 and TRBJ1-1; D ambiguous. Per the germline V gene, CDR1 is SNHLY and CDR2 is FYNNEI. The V end lost 9 bases, the J end lost 0 bases, and 14 bases lay between the germline ends. CDR3 length: 14 amino acids. The CDR3 DNA reads as TGTGCCAGTAGGGAGCAGGTCCTGAACACTGAAGCTTTCTTT. Translating it yields CASREQVLNTEAFF.

This sequence joins TRBV5-5 and TRBJ1-3; the D is unclear. Germline CDR1 SGHKS, CDR2 YYEKEE (reference sequence). V was shortened by 0 bases and J by 8 bases, with 6 bases between the two germline ends. The CDR3 length is 12 residues. CDR3 protein: CASSLAADTIYF. CDR3 bases: TGTGCCAGCAGCTTGGCCGCGGACACCATATATTTT.

CDR3 sequence reads: CASSEPGQGSSYEQYF. The CDR3 DNA reads as TGCGCCAGCAGTGAGCCGGGACAGGGGTCCTCCTACGAGCAGTACTTC. The V and J genes are TRBV10-2 and TRBJ2-7, with 10 nucleotides matching TRBD1. This CDR3 has 16 residues. Germline values: CDR1 WSHSY, CDR2 SAAADI. V lost 2 bases to trimming and J lost 0 bases; unmatched junction nucleotides: 4.

The chain is built from TRBV6-6 and TRBJ2-5, with 7 nucleotides matching TRBD2. Germline trimming cut 5 bases from V and 2 bases from J; bases unmatched to any gene: 14. The CDR3 totals 17 residues. Per germline, CDR1 MNHNY and CDR2 SVGAGI (reference sequence). This CDR3 reads CASSPVGSLAVQETQYF. CDR3 sequence (DNA): TGTGCCAGCAGTCCTGTGGGTTCGCTAGCGGTACAAGAGACCCAGTACTTC.

V gene TRBV18 combines with J gene TRBJ1-1; 8 bases match TRBD1. The CDR3 totals 14 residues. The V gene's germline CDR1 is KGHSH and CDR2 LQKENI. V shed 5 bases and J 0 bases; nucleotides not matched to a gene: 2. CDR3 protein: CASSADRVNTEAFF. The CDR3 DNA sequence: TGTGCCAGCTCAGCGGACAGGGTGAACACTGAAGCTTTCTTT.

The chain uses TRBV4-3 and TRBJ2-1; D unclear. V lost 0 bases to trimming and J lost 1 base, with 7 bases between them. Per the germline V gene, CDR1 is LGHNA and CDR2 is YSLEER. The CDR3 sequence is 15 residues long. The CDR3 protein is CASSQDRVSYNEQFF. For the CDR3, the DNA is TGCGCCAGCAGCCAAGATCGGGTTTCCTACAATGAGCAGTTCTTC.

This chain connects TRBV6-4 to TRBJ2-7; 9 nucleotides agree with TRBD1. Per germline, CDR1 MRHNA and CDR2 SNTAGT. V dropped 6 bases and J dropped 2; count of bases not matched to a gene: 11. The CDR3 runs 16 residues. The CDR3 bases are TGTGCCAGCAGGGCCGCCGGGACAGGGCACACCTACGAGCAGTACTTC. It is translated as CASRAAGTGHTYEQYF.

The gene calls are TRBV29-1 and TRBJ2-2, with 9 bases aligning to TRBD2. V lost 6 bases and J lost 7; bases outside the gene matches: 12. This CDR3 has 15 residues. CDR1 is SQVTM, CDR2 ANQGSEA, per germline. This CDR3 reads CSVTGTSPGDGELFF. CDR3 nucleotide sequence: TGCAGCGTCACCGGGACTAGCCCCGGGGACGGGGAGCTGTTTTTT.

This clone is a singleton in its sample. The chain joins TRBV4-1 to TRBJ2-6; D perhaps matches TRBD2 (6 bases). This CDR3 spans 19 amino acids. Trimming cost V 0 bases and J 0 bases, with 15 bases left between them. Germline V gene lookup returns CDR1 MGHRA and CDR2 YSYEKL. The CDR3 sequence is CASSQERGGISSGANVLTF. CDR3 in DNA: TGCGCCAGCAGCCAAGAGAGGGGAGGTATCAGCTCTGGGGCCAACGTCCTGACTTTC.

The chain employs TRBV29-1 and TRBJ2-1; no reliable D call. This CDR3 region has 14 residues. In germline, CDR1 is SQVTM, CDR2 ANQGSEA. V lost 3 bases to trimming and J lost 0 bases, with 9 bases between them. The CDR3 coding sequence is TGCAGCGTTGATTTAAGGAGCTCCTACAATGAGCAGTTCTTC. It encodes CSVDLRSSYNEQFF.

This clone came up many times. This chain links TRBV2 with TRBJ1-4; TRBD1 is a possible D gene (6 bases). V was pared by 7 bases and J by 1 base, with 7 bases between. The CDR3 consists of 13 residues. Germline V gene data show CDR1 as SNHLY and CDR2 as FYNNEI. CDR3 bases: TGTGCCAGCACGGGACAAACTAATGAAAAACTGTTTTTT. This sequence encodes CASTGQTNEKLFF.

The genes are TRBV9 and TRBJ2-2; 7 bases are a match to TRBD1. Trimming cost V 0 bases and J 6 bases; bases outside gene matches: 5. CDR1 and CDR2 from the germline V gene are SGDLS and YYNGEE. The CDR3 consists of 15 residues. The CDR3 sequence is CASSVGTGNAGELFF. Here the CDR3 DNA reads TGTGCCAGCAGCGTAGGGACAGGAAACGCCGGGGAGCTGTTTTTT.

This sequence joins TRBV5-6 and TRBJ2-2; 7 nucleotides match TRBD1. CDR3 length: 13 amino acids. V lost 4 bases, J lost 7 bases, and 4 bases stayed unmatched. Germline lookup yields CDR1 SGHDT and CDR2 YYEEEE. The CDR3 sequence is CASSLGQIGELFF. The CDR3 DNA reads as TGTGCCAGCAGCCTGGGACAGATCGGGGAGCTGTTTTTT. Drawing the rest from reference TRBV5-6 and TRBJ2-2, the complete variable domain is DAGVTQSPTHLIKTRGQQVTLRCSPKSGHDTVSWYQQALGQGPQFIFQYYEEEERQRGNFPDRFSGHQFPNYSSELNVNALLLGDSALYLCASSLGQIGELFFGEGSRLTVL.